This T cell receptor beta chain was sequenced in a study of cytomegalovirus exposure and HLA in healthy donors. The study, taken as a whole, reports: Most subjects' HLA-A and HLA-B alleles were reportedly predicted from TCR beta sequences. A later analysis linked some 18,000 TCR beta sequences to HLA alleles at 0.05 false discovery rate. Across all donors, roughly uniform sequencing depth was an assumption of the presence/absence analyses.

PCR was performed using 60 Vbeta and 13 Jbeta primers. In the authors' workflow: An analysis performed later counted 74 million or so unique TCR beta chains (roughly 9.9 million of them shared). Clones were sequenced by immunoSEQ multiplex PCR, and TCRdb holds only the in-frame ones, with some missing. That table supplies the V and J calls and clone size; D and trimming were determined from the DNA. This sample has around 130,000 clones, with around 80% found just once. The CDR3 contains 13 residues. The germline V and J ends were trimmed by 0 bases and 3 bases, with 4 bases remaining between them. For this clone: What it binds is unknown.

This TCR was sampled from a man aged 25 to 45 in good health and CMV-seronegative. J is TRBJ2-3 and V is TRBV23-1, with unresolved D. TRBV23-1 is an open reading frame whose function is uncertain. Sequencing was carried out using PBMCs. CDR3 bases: TGCGCCAGCAGTCAATCGGAGACAGATACGCAGTATTTT. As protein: CASSQSETDTQYF.